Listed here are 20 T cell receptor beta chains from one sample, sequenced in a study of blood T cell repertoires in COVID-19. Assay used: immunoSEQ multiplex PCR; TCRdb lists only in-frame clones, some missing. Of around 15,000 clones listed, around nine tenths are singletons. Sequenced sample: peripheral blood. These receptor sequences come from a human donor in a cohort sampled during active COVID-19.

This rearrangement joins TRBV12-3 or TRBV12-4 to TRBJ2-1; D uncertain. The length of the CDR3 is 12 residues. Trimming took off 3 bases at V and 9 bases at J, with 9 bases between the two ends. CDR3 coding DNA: TGTGCCAGCAGTTTCGCGACTCCTGAGCAGTTCTTC. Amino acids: CASSFATPEQFF.

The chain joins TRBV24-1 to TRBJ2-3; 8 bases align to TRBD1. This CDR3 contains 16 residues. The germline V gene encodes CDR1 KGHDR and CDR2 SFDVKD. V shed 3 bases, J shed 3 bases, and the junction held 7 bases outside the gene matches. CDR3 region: CATSDRTGGRTDTQYF. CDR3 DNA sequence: TGTGCCACCAGTGATCGCACAGGGGGACGGACAGATACGCAGTATTTT.

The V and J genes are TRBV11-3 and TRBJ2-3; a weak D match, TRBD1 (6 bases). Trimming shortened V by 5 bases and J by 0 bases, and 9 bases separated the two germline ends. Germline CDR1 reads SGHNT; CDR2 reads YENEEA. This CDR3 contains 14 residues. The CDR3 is CASSQRGSTDTQYF. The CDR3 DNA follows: TGTGCCAGCAGCCAGAGGGGGAGCACAGATACGCAGTATTTT. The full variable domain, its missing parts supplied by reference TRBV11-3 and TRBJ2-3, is EAGVVQSPRYKIIEKKQPVAFWCNPISGHNTLYWYLQNLGQGPELLIRYENEEAVDDSQLPKDRFSAERLKGVDSTLKIQPAELGDSAVYLCASSQRGSTDTQYFGPGTRLTVL.

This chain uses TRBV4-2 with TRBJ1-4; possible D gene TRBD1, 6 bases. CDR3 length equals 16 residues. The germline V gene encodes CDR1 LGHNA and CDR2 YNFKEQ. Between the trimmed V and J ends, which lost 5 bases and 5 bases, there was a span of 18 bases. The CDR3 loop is CASSSTRGRQNEKLFF. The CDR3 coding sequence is TGTGCCAGCAGCTCCACCAGGGGCAGACAGAATGAAAAACTGTTTTTT.

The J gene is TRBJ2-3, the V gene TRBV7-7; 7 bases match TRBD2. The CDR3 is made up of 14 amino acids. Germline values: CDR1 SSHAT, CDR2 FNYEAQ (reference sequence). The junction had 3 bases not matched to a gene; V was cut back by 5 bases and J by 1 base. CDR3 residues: CASSLAGGTDTQYF. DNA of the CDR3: TGTGCCAGCAGCCTGGCGGGGGGCACAGATACGCAGTATTTT.

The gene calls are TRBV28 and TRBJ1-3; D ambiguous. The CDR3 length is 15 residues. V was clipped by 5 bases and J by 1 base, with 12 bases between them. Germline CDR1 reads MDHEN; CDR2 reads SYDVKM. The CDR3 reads CASSPRGRSGNTIYF. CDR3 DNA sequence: TGTGCCAGCAGTCCCCGGGGAAGATCTGGAAACACCATATATTTT.

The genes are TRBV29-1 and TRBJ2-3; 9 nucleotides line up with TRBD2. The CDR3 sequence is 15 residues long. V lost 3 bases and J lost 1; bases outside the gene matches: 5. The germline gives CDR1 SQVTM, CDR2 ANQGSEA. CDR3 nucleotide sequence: TGCAGCGTTGAGAAGATAGCGGGGGGCACAGATACGCAGTATTTT. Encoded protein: CSVEKIAGGTDTQYF.

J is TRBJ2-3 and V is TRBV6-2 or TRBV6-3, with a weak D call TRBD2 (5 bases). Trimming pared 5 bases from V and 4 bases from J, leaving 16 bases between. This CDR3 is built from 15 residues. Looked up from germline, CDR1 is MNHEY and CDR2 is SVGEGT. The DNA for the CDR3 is TGTGCCAGCAGTCAGGACTCAGCCCGCCCAGATACGCAGTATTTT. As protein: CASSQDSARPDTQYF.

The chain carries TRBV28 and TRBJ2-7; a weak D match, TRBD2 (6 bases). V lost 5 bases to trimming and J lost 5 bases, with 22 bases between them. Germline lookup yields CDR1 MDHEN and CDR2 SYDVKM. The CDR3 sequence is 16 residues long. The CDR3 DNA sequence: TGTGCCAGCAGTCCAGCAGCCTACCAGGGAGGAGACGAGCAGTACTTC. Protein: CASSPAAYQGGDEQYF. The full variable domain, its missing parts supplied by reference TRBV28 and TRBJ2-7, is DVKVTQSSRYLVKRTGEKVFLECVQDMDHENMFWYRQDPGLGLRLIYFSYDVKMKEKGDIPEGYSVSREKKERFSLILESASTNQTSMYLCASSPAAYQGGDEQYFGPGTRLTVT.

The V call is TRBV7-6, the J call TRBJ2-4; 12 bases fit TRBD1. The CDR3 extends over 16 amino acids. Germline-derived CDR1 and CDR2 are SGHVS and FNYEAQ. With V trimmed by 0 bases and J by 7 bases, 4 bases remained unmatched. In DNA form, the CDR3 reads TGTGCCAGCAGCTTAGCTGGGGGACAGGGGGCGAACATTCAGTACTTC. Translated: CASSLAGGQGANIQYF.

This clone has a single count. CDR3: CASSKDWWTGLGRQPQHF. In DNA, the CDR3 is TGTGCCAGCAGCAAAGATTGGTGGACAGGGCTAGGGAGACAGCCCCAGCATTTT. The genes are TRBV21-1 and TRBJ1-5; the listed D gene, TRBD1, was not tested against the DNA. TRBV21-1 corresponds to a pseudogene. The CDR3 loop spans 18 amino acids.

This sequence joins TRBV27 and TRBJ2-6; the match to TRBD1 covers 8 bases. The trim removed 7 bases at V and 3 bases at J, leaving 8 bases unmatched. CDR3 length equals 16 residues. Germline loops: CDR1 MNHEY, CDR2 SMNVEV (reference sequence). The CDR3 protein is CASTRQGLGGANVLTF. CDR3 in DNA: TGTGCCAGCACCCGACAGGGGCTCGGTGGGGCCAACGTCCTGACTTTC.

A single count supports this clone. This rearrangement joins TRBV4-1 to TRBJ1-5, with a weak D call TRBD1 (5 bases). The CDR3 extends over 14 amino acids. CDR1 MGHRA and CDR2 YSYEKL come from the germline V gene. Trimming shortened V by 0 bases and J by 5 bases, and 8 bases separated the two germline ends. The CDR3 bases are TGCGCCAGCAGCCAAGAGACGGGGGATCAGCCCCAGCATTTT. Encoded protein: CASSQETGDQPQHF.

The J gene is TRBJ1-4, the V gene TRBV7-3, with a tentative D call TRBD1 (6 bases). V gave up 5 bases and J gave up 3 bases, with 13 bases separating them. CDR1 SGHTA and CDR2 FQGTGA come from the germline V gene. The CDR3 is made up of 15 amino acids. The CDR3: CASSPGTLANEKLFF. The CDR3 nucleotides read TGTGCCAGCAGCCCCGGGACATTGGCTAATGAAAAACTGTTTTTT.

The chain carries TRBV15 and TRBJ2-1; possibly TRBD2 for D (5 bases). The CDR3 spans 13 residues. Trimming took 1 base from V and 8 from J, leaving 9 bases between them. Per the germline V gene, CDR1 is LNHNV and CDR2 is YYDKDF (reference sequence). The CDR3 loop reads CATSRGLSYEQFF. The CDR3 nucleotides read TGTGCCACCAGCAGAGGACTATCCTATGAGCAGTTCTTC.

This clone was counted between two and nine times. DNA of the CDR3: TGTGCCAGCTCACCCCTAGCGGATAACACCGGGGAGCTGTTTTTT. As protein: CASSPLADNTGELFF. The rearrangement uses TRBV18 and TRBJ2-2; the match to TRBD2 covers 7 bases. The junction had 3 bases not matched to a gene; V was cut back by 3 bases and J by 2 bases. CDR1 and CDR2 (germline): KGHSH, LQKENI. The CDR3 sequence is 15 residues long.

This CDR3 reads CASSLSPMTGSYEQYF. CDR3 bases: TGTGCCAGCAGCTTATCACCGATGACAGGGTCCTACGAGCAGTACTTC. The V and J genes are TRBV7-6 and TRBJ2-7; TRBD1 matches at 7 bases. V was pared by 2 bases and J by 1 base, with 8 bases of the junction left unmatched. This CDR3 has 16 amino acids. Per germline, CDR1 SGHVS and CDR2 FNYEAQ.

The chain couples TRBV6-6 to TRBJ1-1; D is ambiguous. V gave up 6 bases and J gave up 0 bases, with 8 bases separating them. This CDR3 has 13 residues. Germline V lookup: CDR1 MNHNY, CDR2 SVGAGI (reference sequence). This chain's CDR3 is CASRYAVNTEAFF. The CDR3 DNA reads TGTGCCAGCAGATATGCAGTGAACACTGAAGCTTTCTTT.

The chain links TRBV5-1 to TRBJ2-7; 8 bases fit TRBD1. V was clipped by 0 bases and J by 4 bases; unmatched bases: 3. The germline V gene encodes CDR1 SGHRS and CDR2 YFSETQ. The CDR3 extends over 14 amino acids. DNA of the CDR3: TGCGCCAGCAGCTTGGGCACAGGGGGATACGAGCAGTACTTC. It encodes CASSLGTGGYEQYF.

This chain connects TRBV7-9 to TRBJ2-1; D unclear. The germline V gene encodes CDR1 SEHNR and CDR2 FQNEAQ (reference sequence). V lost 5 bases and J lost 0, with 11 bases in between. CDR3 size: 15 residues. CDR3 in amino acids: CASSPRSSSYNEQFF. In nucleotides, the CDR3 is TGTGCCAGCAGCCCCCGCTCGAGCTCCTACAATGAGCAGTTCTTC. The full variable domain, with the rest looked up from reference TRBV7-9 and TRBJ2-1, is DTGVSQNPRHKITKRGQNVTFRCDPISEHNRLYWYRQTLGQGPEFLTYFQNEAQLEKSRLLSDRFSAERPKGSFSTLEIQRTEQGDSAMYLCASSPRSSSYNEQFFGPGTRLTVL.